Here is one TCR beta chain with its context. Its target is not known. CDR3 size: 16 residues. The V segment lost 5 bases and the J segment 0 bases; nucleotides outside the gene matches: 7. Per germline, CDR1 SGHVS and CDR2 FQNEAQ. This sample is part of a study of T cell repertoires in cytomegalovirus infection. Study details: Public TCR beta signatures were indicative of both CMV infection and a matching HLA type. Study outcomes and limitations: Identification of carriers of CMV plus the relevant HLA was performed using cumulative public TCR beta family frequency. CMV-specific TCR beta clonotypes restricted by HLA-C dominated the ex vivo response.

TCRdb passed the reads through MiXCR, listing each CDR3 protein once. The sample records around 570,000 distinct CDR3 sequences, approximately 40% being singletons. The sequencing here drew on cultured PBMCs, taken from culture after CMV antigen stimulation. The TCR originated in a human donor in good health (CMV status not recorded). Some clones in this sample may be carry-over from other donors' samples. This chain connects TRBV7-8 to TRBJ2-1; 7 bases fit TRBD1. The CDR3 DNA reads as TGTGCCAGCAGCATAGAGGGGGCAAGCTCCTACAATGAGCAGTTCTTC. Translation: CASSIEGASSYNEQFF.